This is a list of T cell receptor beta chains from one sample in a study of T cells after yellow fever vaccination. TCRdb passed the 5' RACE reads through MiXCR, listing each CDR3 protein once. Of 350,000 to 550,000 distinct CDR3 sequences in the sample, around 20% were seen once. The specimen comprised PBMCs, sampled before the yellow fever booster vaccination. These receptors all come from a man between 18 and 29 years old who received the YFV17D yellow fever vaccine. Each CDR3 is given with its conserved first and last residue. Each record gives: clone size, D gene, J gene, V gene, CDR3 protein, CDR3 DNA. The D gene is left open where the match is weak. Part of the rows lack a size; the others show once, few, many or a class for expanded clones.

.	.	TRBJ1-1	TRBV6-2/TRBV6-3	CASTDTAMNTEAFF	TGTGCCAGCACCGACACCGCCATGAACACTGAAGCTTTCTTT
few	.	TRBJ2-1	TRBV5-1	CASSQRAKSDEQFF	TGCGCCAGCAGCCAGCGGGCCAAGTCAGATGAGCAGTTCTTC
few	.	TRBJ1-1	TRBV6-5	CASSFGGEANTEAFF	TGTGCCAGCAGTTTTGGGGGGGAGGCGAACACTGAAGCTTTCTTT
few	.	TRBJ1-2	TRBV20-1	CSAMGGPGGYTF	TGCAGTGCTATGGGAGGACCTGGGGGCTACACCTTC
few	.	TRBJ2-6	TRBV29-1	CSVGGQSVSGVLTF	TGCAGCGTTGGGGGTCAGTCAGTAAGTGGCGTCCTGACTTTC
many	.	TRBJ2-5	TRBV24-1	CATSDAAGQQETQYF	TGTGCCACCAGTGATGCCGCAGGGCAACAAGAGACCCAGTACTTC
once	TRBD2	TRBJ2-2	TRBV4-3	CASSRTSGGPGELFF	TGCGCCAGCAGTCGGACTAGCGGGGGCCCCGGGGAGCTGTTTTTT
.	.	TRBJ1-1	TRBV29-1	CSAPGENTEAFF	TGCAGCGCCCCAGGGGAGAACACTGAAGCTTTCTTT
.	.	TRBJ2-3	TRBV5-5	CASSWREQASTDTQYF	TGTGCCAGCAGCTGGAGGGAACAGGCGAGCACAGATACGCAGTATTTT
.	.	TRBJ2-7	TRBV3-1	CASSQEERFREQYF	TGTGCCAGCAGCCAAGAGGAACGGTTCCGCGAGCAGTACTTC
.	TRBD1	TRBJ1-4	TRBV27	CASSGWTGRNYNEKLFF	TGTGCCAGCAGTGGTTGGACAGGGAGAAACTATAATGAAAAACTGTTTTTT
.	.	TRBJ2-7	TRBV11-3	CASLYVGVYF	TGTGCCAGCCTTTACGTCGGGGTGTACTTC
.	.	TRBJ2-5	TRBV18	CASSKDGNAYQETQYF	TGTGCCAGCTCAAAGGACGGCAATGCGTACCAAGAGACCCAGTACTTC
few	TRBD1	TRBJ2-3	TRBV6-5	CASRATGGTQYF	TGTGCCAGCAGGGCGACAGGGGGTACGCAGTATTTT
.	.	TRBJ2-3	TRBV6-6	CASSYLPTTTDTQYF	TGTGCCAGCAGTTACCTTCCTACGACCACAGATACGCAGTATTTT
.	TRBD2	TRBJ2-1	TRBV28	CASSPSGGRNEQFF	TGTGCCAGCAGCCCTAGCGGGGGGAGAAATGAGCAGTTCTTC
.	.	TRBJ1-5	TRBV14	CASSQDGQQPQHF	TGTGCCAGCAGCCAAGATGGGCAACAGCCCCAGCATTTT
.	TRBD2	TRBJ2-2	TRBV29-1	CSVARGDGELFF	TGCAGCGTTGCCCGGGGGGACGGGGAGCTGTTTTTT
.	.	TRBJ2-7	TRBV20-1	CSARDWSYEQYF	TGCAGTGCTAGAGATTGGAGCTACGAGCAGTACTTC
once	.	TRBJ1-6	TRBV5-4	CASSLGAREDSPLHF	TGTGCCAGCAGCTTGGGGGCCAGGGAAGATTCACCCCTCCACTTT
few	TRBD1	TRBJ2-1	TRBV6-1	CASSRDRGAEQFF	TGTGCCAGCAGCCGGGACAGGGGGGCTGAGCAGTTCTTC
many	.	TRBJ2-3	TRBV4-3	CASSQVPGLSTDTQYF	TGCGCCAGCAGCCAAGTCCCAGGACTTAGCACAGATACGCAGTATTTT
.	.	TRBJ1-6	TRBV7-9	CASSPSPAGEGSPLHF	TGTGCCAGCAGCCCATCCCCTGCAGGCGAGGGGTCACCCCTCCACTTT
few	TRBD2	TRBJ2-1	TRBV4-1	CASSQPTSGRDNEQFF	TGCGCCAGCAGCCAACCGACTAGCGGGCGCGACAATGAGCAGTTCTTC
few	TRBD1	TRBJ1-2	TRBV5-6	CASSPGEDRAPFSYGYTF	TGTGCCAGCAGCCCAGGCGAGGACAGGGCCCCTTTTAGCTATGGCTACACCTTC
few	TRBD2	TRBJ2-7	TRBV7-2	CASSWDYLYEQYF	TGTGCCAGCAGCTGGGACTACCTGTACGAGCAGTACTTC
.	.	TRBJ2-3	TRBV15	CATDPGSSTDTQYF	TGTGCCACCGACCCAGGCTCATCGACAGATACGCAGTATTTT
.	.	TRBJ2-7	TRBV19	CASQRGPTYEQYF	TGTGCCAGTCAAAGGGGCCCCACCTACGAGCAGTACTTC